This entry concerns a single T cell receptor beta chain. V shed 4 bases, J shed 7 bases, and the junction held 5 bases outside the gene matches. Germline CDR1 reads MDHEN; CDR2 reads SYDVKM. This CDR3 is 15 amino acids long. This entry is derived from a study of OX40 agonist ivuxolimab in advanced cancers. Study as a whole: Six ivuxolimab dose levels, 0.01 to 10 mg/kg, were given intravenously every 2 weeks.

Here immunoSEQ multiplex PCR was the method, and the copy in TCRdb shows in-frame clones only, minus some. The table shows some 44,000 clones, with around 80% occurring only once. The V call is TRBV28, the J call TRBJ1-4; 11 nucleotides match TRBD1. The sample was CD4+ or CD8+ T cells sorted from blood, taken in a trial of the OX40 agonist ivuxolimab. The sequence was collected from an adult with an advanced solid tumor such as melanoma, head and neck, liver or kidney cancer. CDR3 coding DNA: TGTGCCAGCAGTTCAGCCGGGACAGGGGGTGAAAAACTGTTTTTT. It specifies CASSSAGTGGEKLFF.